These T cell receptor beta chains were read from a single sample in a study of blood T cell repertoires in COVID-19. The method was immunoSEQ multiplex PCR; TCRdb's version includes in-frame clones alone and lacks a portion of them. The sample contains approximately 81,000 clones, almost 85% of which appear only once. The source material was peripheral blood. The receptors derive from a human donor in a cohort sampled during active COVID-19. Both conserved end residues are part of each CDR3. Each record gives: V gene, J gene, D gene, clone size, CDR3 protein, CDR3 DNA. The D gene is left open where the match is weak. Clone size, where shown, is once, few, many, or a class for clones that have expanded.

V gene: TRBV5-1; J gene: TRBJ2-7; D gene: TRBD1; clone size: .; CDR3 protein: CASSLVRTGAYEQYF; CDR3 DNA: TGCGCCAGCAGCTTGGTCAGGACAGGGGCCTACGAGCAGTACTTC
V gene: TRBV9; J gene: TRBJ2-3; D gene: TRBD2; clone size: .; CDR3 protein: CASSVVGGSDTQYF; CDR3 DNA: TGTGCCAGCAGCGTAGTGGGGGGGAGTGATACGCAGTATTTT
V gene: TRBV7-9; J gene: TRBJ2-1; D gene: .; clone size: .; CDR3 protein: CASGLRSSYNEQFF; CDR3 DNA: TGTGCCAGCGGTTTACGGAGCTCCTACAATGAGCAGTTCTTC
V gene: TRBV6-6; J gene: TRBJ2-1; D gene: TRBD2; clone size: .; CDR3 protein: CASSYSTSGGASEQFF; CDR3 DNA: TGTGCCAGCAGTTACTCAACTAGCGGGGGGGCTAGTGAGCAGTTCTTC
V gene: TRBV19; J gene: TRBJ1-2; D gene: TRBD1; clone size: .; CDR3 protein: CASTPRGQGYGYTF; CDR3 DNA: TGTGCCAGTACCCCCAGGGGACAGGGGTATGGCTACACCTTC
V gene: TRBV9; J gene: TRBJ2-2; D gene: .; clone size: .; CDR3 protein: CASRGEARTGELFF; CDR3 DNA: TGTGCCAGCAGGGGGGAGGCGCGGACCGGGGAGCTGTTTTTT
V gene: TRBV5-1; J gene: TRBJ1-5; D gene: .; clone size: .; CDR3 protein: CASSLSGGNQPQHF; CDR3 DNA: TGCGCCAGCAGCTTGAGTGGGGGGAATCAGCCCCAGCATTTT
V gene: TRBV5-4; J gene: TRBJ1-2; D gene: .; clone size: few; CDR3 protein: CASSSPRRGGYTF; CDR3 DNA: TGTGCCAGCAGCTCCCCCAGGCGGGGGGGCTACACCTTC
V gene: TRBV3-1/TRBV3-2; J gene: TRBJ2-5; D gene: TRBD2; clone size: .; CDR3 protein: CASTSGGAGETQYF; CDR3 DNA: TGTGCCAGCACCAGCGGGGGGGCCGGGGAGACCCAGTACTTC
V gene: TRBV30; J gene: TRBJ2-6; D gene: TRBD1; clone size: .; CDR3 protein: CAQDRFSGANVLTF; CDR3 DNA: TGTGCCCAGGACAGGTTCTCTGGGGCCAACGTCCTGACTTTC
V gene: TRBV4-3; J gene: TRBJ2-3; D gene: TRBD2; clone size: few; CDR3 protein: CASSQGSWAGGPEDTQYF; CDR3 DNA: TGCGCCAGCAGCCAAGGTAGCTGGGCGGGGGGGCCGGAAGATACGCAGTATTTT
V gene: TRBV2; J gene: TRBJ1-6; D gene: .; clone size: .; CDR3 protein: CASSLGGLGNSPLHF; CDR3 DNA: TGTGCCAGCAGTTTGGGGGGGCTCGGCAATTCACCCCTCCACTTT
V gene: TRBV7-8; J gene: TRBJ1-1; D gene: .; clone size: .; CDR3 protein: CASSLQGMTEAFF; CDR3 DNA: TGTGCCAGCAGCTTGCAGGGGATGACTGAAGCTTTCTTT
V gene: TRBV6-5; J gene: TRBJ2-7; D gene: TRBD1; clone size: .; CDR3 protein: CASSPGTEIYEQYF; CDR3 DNA: TGTGCCAGCAGCCCAGGGACAGAAATCTACGAGCAGTACTTC
V gene: TRBV6-5; J gene: TRBJ1-6; D gene: TRBD1; clone size: .; CDR3 protein: CASRGGTGVSPLHF; CDR3 DNA: TGTGCCAGCAGGGGAGGGACAGGGGTTTCACCCCTCCACTTT